The 3 T cell receptor beta chains below come from one sample, sequenced in a study of cytomegalovirus exposure and HLA in healthy donors. Both 60 Vbeta primers and 13 Jbeta primers went into the PCR. Sequenced by immunoSEQ multiplex PCR; TCRdb stores in-frame clones only, minus some. The table has 95,000 to 110,000 clones, around 78% seen once. The sequenced material came from PBMCs. Receptors originate from a young man in good health and CMV-seronegative.

The V and J genes are TRBV10-3 and TRBJ1-4; 7 nucleotides match TRBD1. The CDR3 consists of 15 residues. Germline-derived CDR1 and CDR2 are ENHRY and SYGVKD. The V segment lost 0 bases and the J segment 3 bases; nucleotides outside the gene matches: 1. The CDR3 DNA reads as TGTGCCATCAGTGAGTCCCAGGGGGCTAATGAAAAACTGTTTTTT. Its protein product is CAISESQGANEKLFF.

V gene TRBV18 combines with J gene TRBJ2-3, with D possibly matching TRBD1 (5 bases). The germline V gene has CDR1 KGHSH and CDR2 LQKENI. This CDR3 is 15 amino acids long. Deletions cut 3 bases from V and 2 bases from J, with 12 bases between. In DNA, the CDR3 is TGTGCCAGCTCACCCCGGACAACCGACACAGATACGCAGTATTTT. Translation: CASSPRTTDTDTQYF.

In DNA, the CDR3 is TGTGCCAGCAGCTTACAAACTAGCGGGGGCACAGATACGCAGTATTTT. Translating gives CASSLQTSGGTDTQYF. The chain links TRBV7-8 to TRBJ2-3, with 10 bases that match TRBD2. Trimming cost V 2 bases and J 1 base; bases outside gene matches: 3. The CDR3 totals 16 residues. Germline V gene lookup returns CDR1 SGHVS and CDR2 FQNEAQ.